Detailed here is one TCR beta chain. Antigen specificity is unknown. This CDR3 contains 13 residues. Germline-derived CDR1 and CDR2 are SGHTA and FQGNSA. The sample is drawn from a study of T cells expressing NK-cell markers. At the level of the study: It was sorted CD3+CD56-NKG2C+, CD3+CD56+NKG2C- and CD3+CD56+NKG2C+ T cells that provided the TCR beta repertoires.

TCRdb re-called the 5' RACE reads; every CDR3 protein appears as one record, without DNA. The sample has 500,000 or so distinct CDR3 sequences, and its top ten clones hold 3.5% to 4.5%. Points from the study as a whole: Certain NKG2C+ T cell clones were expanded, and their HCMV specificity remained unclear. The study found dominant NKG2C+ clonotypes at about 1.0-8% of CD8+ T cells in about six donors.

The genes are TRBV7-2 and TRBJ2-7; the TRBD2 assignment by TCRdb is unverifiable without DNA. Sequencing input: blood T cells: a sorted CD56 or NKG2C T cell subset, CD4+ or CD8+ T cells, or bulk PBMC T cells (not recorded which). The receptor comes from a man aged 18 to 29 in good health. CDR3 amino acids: CASTSGRAFGQYF.